One and the same sample provided the 29 T cell receptor beta chains below, sequenced in a study of T cell repertoires in cytomegalovirus infection. No antigen is known for these receptors. TCRdb called the reads again in MiXCR, with one record for every CDR3 protein. The table lists some 350,000 distinct CDR3 sequences, about 32% of them singletons. Here the sequenced sample was cultured PBMCs, taken from culture after CMV antigen stimulation. These receptors came from a human donor in good health (CMV status not recorded). Some clones in this sample may be carry-over from other donors' samples.

This clonotype has just a few counts. The chain combines TRBV6-1 with TRBJ2-5; 8 bases are a match to TRBD1. Germline V gene data show CDR1 as MNHNS and CDR2 as SASEGT. The CDR3 covers 14 residues. The V segment lost 4 bases and the J segment 3 bases; nucleotides outside the gene matches: 4. Written as DNA, the CDR3 is TGTGCCAGCAGTGCGGGGACAGGTGAAGAGACCCAGTACTTC. It translates to CASSAGTGEETQYF.

This clonotype was detected ten times or more. The CDR3 DNA reads as TGTGCCAGCAGCTTAGAGGGACGGACTAATGAAAAACTGTTTTTT. It is translated as CASSLEGRTNEKLFF. The rearrangement uses TRBV11-2 and TRBJ1-4; tentatively, D is TRBD1 (5 bases). Germline V gives CDR1 SGHAT, CDR2 FQNNGV. V shed 0 bases and J shed 2 bases, with 7 bases lying between them. This CDR3 has 15 amino acids.

This clonotype turned up a few times. V usage is TRBV28 and J usage is TRBJ1-1, with D perhaps matching TRBD1 (6 bases). V was cut by 5 bases and J by 11 bases, with 21 bases left in between. CDR3 length equals 14 residues. CDR1 is MDHEN, CDR2 SYDVKM, per germline. CDR3 residues: CASSPVAGAPTAFF. CDR3 bases: TGTGCCAGCAGTCCAGTGGCAGGGGCCCCTACTGCTTTCTTT.

This clonotype was picked up a small number of times. V usage is TRBV29-1 and J usage is TRBJ2-6, with D perhaps matching TRBD2 (6 bases). V lost 8 bases and J 0 bases, leaving 14 bases between the germline ends. Germline CDR1 is SQVTM and CDR2 is ANQGSEA. The CDR3 has 15 amino acids. CDR3 sequence (DNA): TGCAGCCCAGGGACTTCCCGCTCTGGGGCCAACGTCCTGACTTTC. It translates to CSPGTSRSGANVLTF.

The sample holds many counts of this clonotype. The chain combines TRBV9 with TRBJ2-3, with D unclear. CDR1 SGDLS and CDR2 YYNGEE come from the germline V gene. CDR3 length equals 13 residues. The V and J ends lost 1 base and 0 bases respectively, with 3 bases between them. The CDR3 DNA reads TGTGCCAGCAGCGTATCTAGCACAGATACGCAGTATTTT. Translating it yields CASSVSSTDTQYF.

This clonotype was recorded at least ten times. V usage is TRBV19 and J usage is TRBJ2-5, with TRBD2 matching over 11 bases. Germline CDR1 LNHDA, CDR2 SQIVND (reference sequence). V trimming: 2 bases; J trimming: 4 bases; junction bases outside the gene matches: 9. The CDR3 consists of 17 residues. This CDR3 reads CASSISQGLADAETQYF. Written as DNA, the CDR3 is TGTGCCAGTAGTATAAGCCAGGGACTAGCGGACGCAGAGACCCAGTACTTC. Combining the CDR3 with reference TRBV19 and TRBJ2-5 gives the whole variable domain DGGITQSPKYLFRKEGQNVTLSCEQNLNHDAMYWYRQDPGQGLRLIYYSQIVNDFQKGDIAEGYSVSREKKESFPLTVTSAQKNPTAFYLCASSISQGLADAETQYFGPGTRLLVL.

The chain recombines TRBV28 with TRBJ2-1, with 8 bases lining up with TRBD2. CDR1 and CDR2 (germline): MDHEN, SYDVKM. CDR3 length: 15 amino acids. CDR3 region: CATLVRSGGKNEQFF. The CDR3 DNA is TGTGCAACCCTCGTCCGGTCGGGAGGGAAGAATGAGCAGTTCTTC.

Many counts were recorded for this clonotype. J is TRBJ2-5 and V is TRBV7-2; no definite D call. CDR3 size: 13 residues. CDR1 and CDR2 from the germline V gene are SGHTA and FQGNSA. V lost 5 bases to trimming and J lost 0 bases, with 7 bases between them. DNA of the CDR3: TGTGCCAGCAGCCCTCTCAACCAAGAGACCCAGTACTTC. It encodes CASSPLNQETQYF.

This clonotype was seen more than once but under ten times. V and J are TRBV19 and TRBJ2-1; a possible D gene is TRBD2 (6 bases). Germline V gene sequence: CDR1 LNHDA, CDR2 SQIVND (reference sequence). CDR3 length: 17 residues. V lost 3 bases and J lost 6, with 21 bases in between. The CDR3 DNA follows: TGTGCCAGTAGTATGCGGGGCGGGGAAAAGGGGCGCAATGAGCAGTTCTTC. Encoded protein: CASSMRGGEKGRNEQFF. The full variable domain, in which reference TRBV19 and TRBJ2-1 provide the parts outside the CDR3, is DGGITQSPKYLFRKEGQNVTLSCEQNLNHDAMYWYRQDPGQGLRLIYYSQIVNDFQKGDIAEGYSVSREKKESFPLTVTSAQKNPTAFYLCASSMRGGEKGRNEQFFGPGTRLTVL.

The J gene is TRBJ1-5, the V gene TRBV4-1; D not certain. Germline V gives CDR1 MGHRA, CDR2 YSYEKL. The CDR3 is 16 residues long. V was shortened by 0 bases and J by 3 bases, with 12 bases between the two germline ends. The CDR3 reads CASSQDPAAVNQPQHF. In DNA form, the CDR3 reads TGCGCCAGCAGCCAAGATCCGGCGGCGGTCAATCAGCCCCAGCATTTT.

This sequence joins TRBV19 and TRBJ1-1; D not resolved. The CDR3 has 15 amino acids. Germline V gene sequence: CDR1 LNHDA, CDR2 SQIVND (reference sequence). The ends were cut back, 7 bases at V and 1 base at J, with 16 bases in the middle. The CDR3 region has the DNA TGTGCCAGTACCCACCCCCGACGGGGGAACACTGAAGCTTTCTTT. It yields the protein CASTHPRRGNTEAFF.

This rearrangement joins TRBV20-1 to TRBJ1-5; tentatively, D is TRBD1 (6 bases). Trimming left V 4 bases short and J 0 bases short, with 13 bases between. The CDR3 extends over 15 amino acids. Per germline, CDR1 DFQATT and CDR2 SNEGSKA (reference sequence). CDR3 residues: CSANPVGHSNQPQHF. The CDR3, as DNA: TGCAGTGCTAACCCCGTGGGACATAGCAATCAGCCCCAGCATTTT.

This clonotype was recorded many times. The chain is built from TRBV7-2 and TRBJ2-3, with 15 nucleotides matching TRBD2. The CDR3 is made up of 17 amino acids. Germline CDR1 reads SGHTA; CDR2 reads FQGNSA. The ends lost 4 bases at V and 2 bases at J; junction bases unmatched: 4. The CDR3 DNA follows: TGTGCCAGCAGCTCGGGACTAGCGGGAGGCCCCACAGATACGCAGTATTTT. This sequence encodes CASSSGLAGGPTDTQYF.

This clonotype has a handful of counts. The chain combines TRBV2 with TRBJ2-7; D assignment may be TRBD1 or TRBD2 (6 bases each). Trimming took off 1 base at V and 3 bases at J, with 16 bases between the two ends. Germline V gene data show CDR1 as SNHLY and CDR2 as FYNNEI. This CDR3 is 16 amino acids long. The DNA of the CDR3 is TGTGCCAGCAGTGAAGGGGAGGACAGCCTATTCTACGAGCAGTACGTC. Its protein product is CASSEGEDSLFYEQYV.

This clonotype was seen only a few times. This sequence joins TRBV7-8 and TRBJ1-2, with 11 nucleotides matching TRBD1. The CDR3 is 15 amino acids. In germline, CDR1 is SGHVS, CDR2 FQNEAQ. V was pared by 2 bases and J by 8 bases, with 7 bases of the junction left unmatched. The CDR3 nucleotides are TGTGCCAGCAGCTTAAGAGGACAGGGGGCGGGCGGCTACACCTTC. Translated, it gives CASSLRGQGAGGYTF.

The CDR3 here is CASPLAGVDGELFF. The CDR3 DNA reads TGTGCCAGCCCCTTAGCGGGAGTGGACGGGGAGCTGTTTTTT. The V gene is TRBV11-2, the J gene TRBJ2-2; 9 nucleotides line up with TRBD2. The CDR3 extends over 14 amino acids. V shed 8 bases and J 7 bases; nucleotides not matched to a gene: 8. Per the germline V gene, CDR1 is SGHAT and CDR2 is FQNNGV.

This clonotype showed up many times. The rearrangement uses TRBV20-1 and TRBJ1-2, with 10 nucleotides matching TRBD1. Germline CDR1 reads DFQATT; CDR2 reads SNEGSKA (reference sequence). The CDR3 has 14 amino acids. The V segment lost 0 bases and the J segment 8 bases; nucleotides outside the gene matches: 6. In DNA form, the CDR3 reads TGCAGTGCTAGAGAGACAGGGGGCCAGAGCGGCTACACCTTC. Protein sequence: CSARETGGQSGYTF.

The chain recombines TRBV6-1 with TRBJ2-7, with no clear D. Germline V gene lookup returns CDR1 MNHNS and CDR2 SASEGT. V was pared by 6 bases and J by 4 bases, with 4 bases between. The CDR3 contains 10 residues. The CDR3 DNA sequence: TGTGCCAGCAGCGAGTACGAGCAGTACTTC. Residues: CASSEYEQYF.

The table lists this clonotype with many counts. The chain couples TRBV7-2 to TRBJ2-6, with unresolved D. The length of the CDR3 is 16 residues. Germline V CDR1 and CDR2: SGHTA, FQGNSA. V gave up 6 bases and J gave up 1 base, with 13 bases separating them. This CDR3 is CASSTAGLSGANVLTF. The DNA for the CDR3 is TGTGCCAGCAGTACCGCAGGCCTATCTGGGGCCAACGTCCTGACTTTC. Using reference TRBV7-2 and TRBJ2-6 for the parts outside the CDR3, the full variable domain is GAGVSQSPSNKVTEKGKDVELRCDPISGHTALYWYRQSLGQGLEFLIYFQGNSAPDKSGLPSDRFSAERTGGSVSTLTIQRTQQEDSAVYLCASSTAGLSGANVLTFGAGSRLTVL.

The CDR3 here is CASSPPPGDTEAFF. The CDR3 region has the DNA TGCGCCAGCAGCCCGCCCCCGGGGGACACTGAAGCTTTCTTT. This chain joins TRBV4-1 and TRBJ1-1; TRBD1 is a possible D gene (5 bases). V was pared by 4 bases and J by 3 bases, with 12 bases between. The germline gives CDR1 MGHRA, CDR2 YSYEKL. The CDR3 has 14 amino acids.

V gene TRBV7-8 combines with J gene TRBJ2-3, with D possibly being TRBD2 (6 bases). V shed 5 bases and J shed 0 bases, with 15 bases lying between them. The CDR3 runs to 16 residues. Germline V gene sequence: CDR1 SGHVS, CDR2 FQNEAQ. In nucleotides, the CDR3 is TGTGCCAGCAGCCTAACCCCAGGGAGGAGCACAGATACGCAGTATTTT. It is translated as CASSLTPGRSTDTQYF.

This clonotype was counted between two and nine times. The CDR3, as DNA: TGTGCCACCAGAAGCGAGAGGGTAATGGTTGAGCAGTACTTC. Its protein is CATRSERVMVEQYF. The genes are TRBV28 and TRBJ2-7; D is possibly TRBD2 (5 bases). V was shortened by 10 bases and J by 7 bases, with 23 bases between the two germline ends. The CDR3 runs to 14 residues. The germline gives CDR1 MDHEN, CDR2 SYDVKM. Full variable domain (outside the CDR3, taken from reference TRBV28 and TRBJ2-7): DVKVTQSSRYLVKRTGEKVFLECVQDMDHENMFWYRQDPGLGLRLIYFSYDVKMKEKGDIPEGYSVSREKKERFSLILESASTNQTSMYLCATRSERVMVEQYFGPGTRLTVT.

The chain recombines TRBV5-6 with TRBJ2-3; D may be TRBD1 (6 bases). The CDR3 is made up of 16 amino acids. Trimming took 3 bases from V and 5 from J, leaving 19 bases between them. Per the germline V gene, CDR1 is SGHDT and CDR2 is YYEEEE. CDR3 in amino acids: CASSSGTNRIRDTQYF. CDR3 coding DNA: TGTGCCAGCAGCTCCGGGACAAACCGCATTCGAGATACGCAGTATTTT.

In its sample, this clonotype was seen a few times. The rearrangement joins TRBV27 to TRBJ2-2; 10 nucleotides agree with TRBD2. V lost 0 bases to trimming and J lost 6 bases; unmatched junction nucleotides: 10. CDR1 and CDR2 (germline): MNHEY, SMNVEV (reference sequence). The CDR3 spans 18 residues. In DNA form, the CDR3 reads TGTGCCAGCAGTTTATCGATCAGGAGCGGGAGGGGTGCCGGGGAGCTGTTTTTT. Translated: CASSLSIRSGRGAGELFF.

This clonotype has only a few counts. V gene TRBV7-6 combines with J gene TRBJ2-5; 9 bases are a match to TRBD1. Germline lookup yields CDR1 SGHVS and CDR2 FNYEAQ. V lost 5 bases to trimming and J lost 5 bases; unmatched junction nucleotides: 12. This CDR3 region has 16 residues. CDR3 sequence: CASSATGTGNGETQYF. CDR3 nucleotide sequence: TGTGCCAGCAGCGCCACCGGGACAGGGAATGGGGAGACCCAGTACTTC. The complete variable domain, with remaining parts taken from reference TRBV7-6 and TRBJ2-5, reads GAGVSQSPRYKVTKRGQDVALRCDPISGHVSLYWYRQALGQGPEFLTYFNYEAQQDKSGLPNDRFSAERPEGSISTLTIQRTEQRDSAMYRCASSATGTGNGETQYFGPGTRLLVL.

This clonotype was counted a few times. The chain employs TRBV19 and TRBJ1-2; D is unclear. Trimming shortened V by 6 bases and J by 7 bases, and 15 bases separated the two germline ends. Looked up from germline, CDR1 is LNHDA and CDR2 is SQIVND (reference sequence). The CDR3 runs to 13 residues. The CDR3, as DNA: TGTGCCAGTAGCGTCCCCCAATTTTTTGGCTACACCTTC. Translation: CASSVPQFFGYTF.

V is TRBV28 and J is TRBJ2-1; a possible D gene is TRBD2 (6 bases). The CDR3 loop spans 15 amino acids. With 6 bases removed from V and 0 bases from J, the gap between germline ends came to 12 bases. Germline loops: CDR1 MDHEN, CDR2 SYDVKM. CDR3 DNA sequence: TGTGCCAGCAGCGGGGACTTCCTCTCCTACAATGAGCAGTTCTTC. Residues: CASSGDFLSYNEQFF.

This clonotype was recorded once. The gene calls are TRBV12-3 or TRBV12-4 and TRBJ2-7, with 9 nucleotides matching TRBD1. CDR3 length: 15 residues. V lost 8 bases and J lost 4; bases outside the gene matches: 12. The CDR3 spells CASHYSGQGRYEQYF. CDR3 in DNA: TGTGCCAGCCACTATTCCGGACAGGGGAGATACGAGCAGTACTTC.

The chain couples TRBV19 to TRBJ1-3; D gene uncertain. CDR3 length: 12 residues. Trimming stripped 7 bases from V and 4 bases from J, with 8 bases between. Germline CDR1 is LNHDA and CDR2 is SQIVND (reference sequence). DNA for the CDR3: TGTGCCAGTACACGAGGCGGAAACACCATATATTTT. Translating gives CASTRGGNTIYF.